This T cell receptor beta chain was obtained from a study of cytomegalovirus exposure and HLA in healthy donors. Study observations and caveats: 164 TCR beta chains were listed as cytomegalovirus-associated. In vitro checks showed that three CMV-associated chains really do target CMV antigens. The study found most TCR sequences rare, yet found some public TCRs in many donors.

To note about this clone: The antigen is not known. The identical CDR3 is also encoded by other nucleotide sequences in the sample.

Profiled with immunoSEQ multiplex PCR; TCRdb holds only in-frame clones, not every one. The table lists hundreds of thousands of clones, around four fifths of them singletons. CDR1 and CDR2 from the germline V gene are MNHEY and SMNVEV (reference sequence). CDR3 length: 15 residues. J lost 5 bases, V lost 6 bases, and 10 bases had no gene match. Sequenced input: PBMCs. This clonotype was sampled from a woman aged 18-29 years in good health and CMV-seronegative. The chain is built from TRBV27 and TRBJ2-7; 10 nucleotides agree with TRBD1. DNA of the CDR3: TGTGCCAGCAGCATAAACCGGGACAGGGGTCACGAGCAGTACTTC. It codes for CASSINRDRGHEQYF.